The subject of this entry is one T cell receptor beta chain. The sample comes from a study of cytomegalovirus exposure and HLA in healthy donors. Germline V gene lookup returns CDR1 MDHEN and CDR2 SYDVKM. The CDR3 consists of 15 residues. V was cut by 7 bases and J by 0 bases, with 13 bases left in between. Vbeta (60) and Jbeta (13) primers were used in the PCR. Method: immunoSEQ multiplex PCR; TCRdb's copy keeps in-frame clones and lacks some. The table includes approximately 89,000 clones, approximately 77% detected once. V is TRBV28 and J is TRBJ1-5; a possible D gene is TRBD1 (5 bases). This receptor was identified in a man younger than 40 in good health and CMV-seronegative. The sample comprised PBMCs. CDR3 DNA: TGTGCCAGCACCTCACCAGGGAATAGCAATCAGCCCCAGCATTTT. Its translation is CASTSPGNSNQPQHF.